This entry is about one TCR beta chain. Its antigen is not known. The donors were part of the validation cohort, which consisted of 120 subjects and was separate from the first cohort of about 720 subjects. The entry originates in a study of cytomegalovirus exposure and HLA in healthy donors. Broader study findings: A few CMV-associated chains proved CMV antigen-specific in vitro.

Data came from immunoSEQ multiplex PCR; TCRdb stores just in-frame clones and leaves some out. The sample lists fewer than 250,000 clones, 80% to 90% occurring once. Trimming pared 3 bases from V and 4 bases from J, leaving 11 bases between. The CDR3 spans 14 residues. CDR1 and CDR2 (germline): WNHNN, SYGVQD (reference sequence). This chain connects TRBV10-1 to TRBJ2-3; tentatively, D is TRBD2 (5 bases). The source is a man aged 18 to 30 in good health and CMV-seronegative. Sequencing used PBMCs. The CDR3 region is CASSDPEGADTQYF. The CDR3 nucleotides are TGCGCCAGCAGTGACCCTGAGGGCGCAGATACGCAGTATTTT.